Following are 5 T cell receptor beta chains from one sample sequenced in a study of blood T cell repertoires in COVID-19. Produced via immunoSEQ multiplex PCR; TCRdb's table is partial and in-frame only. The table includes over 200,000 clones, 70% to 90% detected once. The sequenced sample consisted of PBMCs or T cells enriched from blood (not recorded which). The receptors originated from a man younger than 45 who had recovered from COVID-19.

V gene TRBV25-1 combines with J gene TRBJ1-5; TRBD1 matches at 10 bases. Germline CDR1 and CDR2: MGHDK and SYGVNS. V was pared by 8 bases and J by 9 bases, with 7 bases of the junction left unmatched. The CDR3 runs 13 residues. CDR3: CASGGDRGRPQHF. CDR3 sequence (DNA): TGTGCCAGCGGCGGGGACAGGGGTCGGCCCCAGCATTTT.

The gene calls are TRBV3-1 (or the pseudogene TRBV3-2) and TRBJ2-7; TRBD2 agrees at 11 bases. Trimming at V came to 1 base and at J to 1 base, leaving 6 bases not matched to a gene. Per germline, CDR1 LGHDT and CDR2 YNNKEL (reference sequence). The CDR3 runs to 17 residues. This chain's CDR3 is CASSQAPSSGRSYEQYF. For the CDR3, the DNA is TGTGCCAGCAGCCAAGCCCCTTCTAGCGGGAGGTCCTACGAGCAGTACTTC.

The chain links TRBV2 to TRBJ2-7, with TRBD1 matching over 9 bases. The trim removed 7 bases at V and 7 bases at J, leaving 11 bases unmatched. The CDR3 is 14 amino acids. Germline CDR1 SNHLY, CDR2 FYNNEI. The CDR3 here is CASNPQGAPGEQYF. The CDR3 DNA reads TGTGCCAGCAACCCACAGGGGGCGCCGGGTGAGCAGTACTTC.

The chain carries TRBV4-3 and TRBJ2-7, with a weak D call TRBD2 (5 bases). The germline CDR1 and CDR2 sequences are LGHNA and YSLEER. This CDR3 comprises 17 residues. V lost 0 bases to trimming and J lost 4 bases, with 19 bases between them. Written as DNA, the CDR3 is TGCGCCAGCAGCCAAGAAAGGCGTTTTACGGGGAGTTACGAGCAGTACTTC. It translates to CASSQERRFTGSYEQYF.

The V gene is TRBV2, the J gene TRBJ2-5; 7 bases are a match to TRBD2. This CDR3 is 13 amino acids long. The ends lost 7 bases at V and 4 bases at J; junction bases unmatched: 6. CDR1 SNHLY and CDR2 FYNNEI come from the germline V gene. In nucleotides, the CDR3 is TGTGCCAGCAAGGCGGGGGTGGCAGAGACCCAGTACTTC. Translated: CASKAGVAETQYF. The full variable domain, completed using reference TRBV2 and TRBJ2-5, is EPEVTQTPSHQVTQMGQEVILRCVPISNHLYFYWYRQILGQKVEFLVSFYNNEISEKSEIFDDQFSVERPDGSNFTLKIRSTKLEDSAMYFCASKAGVAETQYFGPGTRLLVL.